Listed below are T cell receptor beta chains from one sample, sequenced in a study of OX40 agonist ivuxolimab in advanced cancers. Method: immunoSEQ multiplex PCR; TCRdb's copy keeps in-frame clones and lacks some. The sample shows roughly 80,000 clones, roughly nine tenths of them seen only once. Specimen: CD4+ or CD8+ T cells sorted from blood, collected in a trial of the OX40 agonist ivuxolimab. Receptors were obtained from an adult with an advanced solid tumor such as melanoma, head and neck, liver or kidney cancer. Both conserved end residues are part of each CDR3. A D gene is named only where the DNA matches it firmly. The listing skips clone size in some rows; elsewhere it reads once, few, many or a size class.

D gene: TRBD1; J gene: TRBJ1-2; clone size: -; V gene: TRBV6-5; CDR3 DNA: TGTGCCAGCAGTTTCCGGGACAGGGAAAACTATGGCTACACCTTC; CDR3 protein: CASSFRDRENYGYTF
D gene: -; J gene: TRBJ2-1; clone size: -; V gene: TRBV29-1; CDR3 DNA: TGCAGCGCTAGAGGGAGGACAGGTTCCAATGAGCAGTTCTTC; CDR3 protein: CSARGRTGSNEQFF
D gene: -; J gene: TRBJ2-1; clone size: once; V gene: TRBV11-3; CDR3 DNA: TGTGCCAGCAGCTTAGCCCACAGGGACGATGAGCAGTTCTTC; CDR3 protein: CASSLAHRDDEQFF
D gene: TRBD2; J gene: TRBJ2-3; clone size: -; V gene: TRBV5-1; CDR3 DNA: TGCGCCAGCAGCTACGGGGGTGGTAGCGGGAGCCTCACAGATACGCAGTATTTT; CDR3 protein: CASSYGGGSGSLTDTQYF
D gene: -; J gene: TRBJ1-3; clone size: -; V gene: TRBV5-1; CDR3 DNA: TGCGCCAGCCGCGGGGGCTCTGGAAACACCATATATTTT; CDR3 protein: CASRGGSGNTIYF
D gene: -; J gene: TRBJ1-5; clone size: few; V gene: TRBV18; CDR3 DNA: TGTGCCAGCTCACCTATGACAGGTTATCAGCCCCAGCATTTT; CDR3 protein: CASSPMTGYQPQHF
D gene: -; J gene: TRBJ2-2; clone size: -; V gene: TRBV7-9; CDR3 DNA: TGTGCCAGCAGCTTAAGAGAAACCGGGGAGCTGTTTTTT; CDR3 protein: CASSLRETGELFF
D gene: TRBD1; J gene: TRBJ2-5; clone size: few; V gene: TRBV5-6; CDR3 DNA: TGTGCCAGCAGCCAGACAGGGGAAGAGACCCAGTACTTC; CDR3 protein: CASSQTGEETQYF
D gene: -; J gene: TRBJ1-1; clone size: -; V gene: TRBV2; CDR3 DNA: TGTGCCAGCAACGAGGGGGTTAACACTGAAGCTTTCTTT; CDR3 protein: CASNEGVNTEAFF
D gene: -; J gene: TRBJ2-3; clone size: -; V gene: TRBV7-9; CDR3 DNA: TGTGCCAGCAGCTTAAGGACCGGGACTACAGATACGCAGTATTTT; CDR3 protein: CASSLRTGTTDTQYF
D gene: -; J gene: TRBJ1-6; clone size: -; V gene: TRBV27; CDR3 DNA: TGTGCCAGCAGTTCAACAGGGAGCTCCTATAATTCACCCCTCCACTTT; CDR3 protein: CASSSTGSSYNSPLHF
D gene: TRBD2; J gene: TRBJ2-7; clone size: once; V gene: TRBV6-1; CDR3 DNA: TGTGCCAGCAGGACTAGCGGGACGTGGGAGCAGTACTTC; CDR3 protein: CASRTSGTWEQYF
D gene: TRBD2; J gene: TRBJ2-5; clone size: -; V gene: TRBV9; CDR3 DNA: TGTGCCAGCAGCCGCCGGGGGGTAGCGGGGTCTCAAGAGACCCAGTACTTC; CDR3 protein: CASSRRGVAGSQETQYF
D gene: TRBD2; J gene: TRBJ2-5; clone size: -; V gene: TRBV18; CDR3 DNA: TGTGCCAGCTCAGAGCGGCGGGGGGGCCAAGAGACCCAGTACTTC; CDR3 protein: CASSERRGGQETQYF
D gene: -; J gene: TRBJ2-4; clone size: -; V gene: TRBV14; CDR3 DNA: TGTGCCAGCAGCCAAGTTCTGGGCAGGGGCCAAAACATTCAGTACTTC; CDR3 protein: CASSQVLGRGQNIQYF
D gene: -; J gene: TRBJ1-1; clone size: -; V gene: TRBV28; CDR3 DNA: TGTGCCAGCAGTGGGAGGGGAACTGAAGCTTTCTTT; CDR3 protein: CASSGRGTEAFF
D gene: -; J gene: TRBJ1-4; clone size: -; V gene: TRBV6-6; CDR3 DNA: TGTGCCAGCAGCCACGGGGGGGGAGGCGAAAAACTGTTTTTT; CDR3 protein: CASSHGGGGEKLFF
D gene: -; J gene: TRBJ2-7; clone size: -; V gene: TRBV18; CDR3 DNA: TGTGCCAGCTCACCATCGACTCCCCGTGACGAGCAGTACTTC; CDR3 protein: CASSPSTPRDEQYF
D gene: -; J gene: TRBJ1-4; clone size: -; V gene: TRBV19; CDR3 DNA: TGTGCCAGTAGTATTTATCGGGGGGAAGAAAAACTGTTTTTT; CDR3 protein: CASSIYRGEEKLFF
D gene: TRBD1; J gene: TRBJ2-7; clone size: -; V gene: TRBV7-9; CDR3 DNA: TGTGCCAGCAGCTTAGGGGGGACAGGGGCCTCCTACGAGCAGTACTTC; CDR3 protein: CASSLGGTGASYEQYF
D gene: -; J gene: TRBJ2-1; clone size: -; V gene: TRBV20-1; CDR3 DNA: TGCAGTACGCAGGGCCCCAATGAGCAGTTCTTC; CDR3 protein: CSTQGPNEQFF
D gene: TRBD2; J gene: TRBJ2-7; clone size: -; V gene: TRBV19; CDR3 DNA: TGTGCCAGTAGTCGAGCGGGAGGTGTCTACGAGCAGTACTTC; CDR3 protein: CASSRAGGVYEQYF
D gene: -; J gene: TRBJ1-1; clone size: -; V gene: TRBV4-3; CDR3 DNA: TGCGCCAGCAGCCAAGCCCCGAACACTGAAGCTTTCTTT; CDR3 protein: CASSQAPNTEAFF
D gene: -; J gene: TRBJ2-5; clone size: -; V gene: TRBV7-2; CDR3 DNA: TGTGCCAGCAGCTTAGATCCCACTAGGCGGGAGACCCAGTACTTC; CDR3 protein: CASSLDPTRRETQYF
D gene: TRBD2; J gene: TRBJ2-1; clone size: -; V gene: TRBV27; CDR3 DNA: TGTGCCAGCAGTTTATCGATCCTGCGGGCGGGAGACGACAATGAGCAGTTCTTC; CDR3 protein: CASSLSILRAGDDNEQFF
D gene: -; J gene: TRBJ2-5; clone size: -; V gene: TRBV4-3; CDR3 DNA: TGCGCCAGCAGCCCGGCGACTAGTCTGCAAGAGACCCAGTACTTC; CDR3 protein: CASSPATSLQETQYF
D gene: TRBD1; J gene: TRBJ1-1; clone size: once; V gene: TRBV5-1; CDR3 DNA: TGCGCCAGCAGTGCCCTCGGACAGGTGAACACTGAAGCTTTCTTT; CDR3 protein: CASSALGQVNTEAFF
D gene: -; J gene: TRBJ2-7; clone size: -; V gene: TRBV7-8; CDR3 DNA: TGTGCCAGCAGCCCTAGGGACTTCTCCTACGAGCAGTACTTC; CDR3 protein: CASSPRDFSYEQYF
D gene: TRBD1; J gene: TRBJ1-2; clone size: -; V gene: TRBV5-1; CDR3 DNA: TGCGCCAGCAGCCTCCTGACAGGGGAGGATGGCTACACCTTC; CDR3 protein: CASSLLTGEDGYTF
D gene: -; J gene: TRBJ2-2; clone size: -; V gene: TRBV4-1; CDR3 DNA: TGCGCCAGCAGCCAAGTGGACCCGGGACGAGTAACCGGGGAGCTGTTTTTT; CDR3 protein: CASSQVDPGRVTGELFF
D gene: TRBD1; J gene: TRBJ2-5; clone size: few; V gene: TRBV10-2; CDR3 DNA: TGCGCCAGCGAGGGAGCGACAGGGGGATTCCAAGAGACCCAGTACTTC; CDR3 protein: CASEGATGGFQETQYF
D gene: -; J gene: TRBJ2-7; clone size: once; V gene: TRBV30; CDR3 DNA: TGTGCCTGGAGTTTCCTCAGGGGAGGGGAGCAGTACTTC; CDR3 protein: CAWSFLRGGEQYF
D gene: TRBD2; J gene: TRBJ2-5; clone size: -; V gene: TRBV28; CDR3 DNA: TGTGCCAGCAAAAACTCCGGGACTAGCGGGACCCAGTACTTC; CDR3 protein: CASKNSGTSGTQYF
D gene: TRBD1; J gene: TRBJ2-7; clone size: -; V gene: TRBV5-6; CDR3 DNA: TGTGCCAGCAGCTCCGGGACAGGGGTGGGGGGACACTACGAGCAGTACTTC; CDR3 protein: CASSSGTGVGGHYEQYF
D gene: -; J gene: TRBJ2-1; clone size: -; V gene: TRBV7-9; CDR3 DNA: TGTGCCAGCAGCTCGGACCGGGGGTTCGGTGAGCAGTTCTTC; CDR3 protein: CASSSDRGFGEQFF
D gene: -; J gene: TRBJ2-3; clone size: -; V gene: TRBV5-1; CDR3 DNA: TGCGCCAGCAGCTTGGCCGGGGATTTTGCGACAGATACGCAGTATTTT; CDR3 protein: CASSLAGDFATDTQYF
D gene: -; J gene: TRBJ2-7; clone size: -; V gene: TRBV20-1; CDR3 DNA: TGCAGTGTCCGAGGAGGGGTCGAGCAGTACTTC; CDR3 protein: CSVRGGVEQYF
D gene: -; J gene: TRBJ1-2; clone size: once; V gene: TRBV5-1; CDR3 DNA: TGCGCCAGCAGCTCACTATATAACCCGACGGGAAATAACTATGGCTACACCTTC; CDR3 protein: CASSSLYNPTGNNYGYTF
D gene: -; J gene: TRBJ1-6; clone size: -; V gene: TRBV5-5; CDR3 DNA: TGTGCCAGCAGCTTGGCTCTGGGGGCTGAGTATTCACCCCTCCACTTT; CDR3 protein: CASSLALGAEYSPLHF
D gene: -; J gene: TRBJ2-5; clone size: -; V gene: TRBV6-6; CDR3 DNA: TGTGCCAGCAGTTATATTAGTACCCAAGAGACCCAGTACTTC; CDR3 protein: CASSYISTQETQYF
D gene: -; J gene: TRBJ1-1; clone size: -; V gene: TRBV6-6; CDR3 DNA: TGTGCCAGCAGGGCCCGGCGGGACACTGAAGCTTTCTTT; CDR3 protein: CASRARRDTEAFF
D gene: -; J gene: TRBJ1-5; clone size: -; V gene: TRBV15; CDR3 DNA: TGTGCCACCAGCAGAGCCCGGGGGGGGCCCAATCAGCCCCAGCATTTT; CDR3 protein: CATSRARGGPNQPQHF
D gene: -; J gene: TRBJ2-7; clone size: -; V gene: TRBV7-2; CDR3 DNA: TGTGCCAGCAGCCTCGAAGGGAGCTCCTACGAGCAGTACTTC; CDR3 protein: CASSLEGSSYEQYF
D gene: -; J gene: TRBJ2-3; clone size: few; V gene: TRBV2; CDR3 DNA: TGTGCCAGCGGTTATACGCAGTATTTT; CDR3 protein: CASGYTQYF
D gene: TRBD1; J gene: TRBJ2-7; clone size: -; V gene: TRBV27; CDR3 DNA: TGTGCCAGCAGTATAAAAGGACAGGGGGCTTACCCTTACGAGCAGTACTTC; CDR3 protein: CASSIKGQGAYPYEQYF
D gene: -; J gene: TRBJ2-1; clone size: once; V gene: TRBV27; CDR3 DNA: TGTGCCAGCAGTTTAGATGGGACAAGCTACAATGAGCAGTTCTTC; CDR3 protein: CASSLDGTSYNEQFF
D gene: -; J gene: TRBJ1-5; clone size: -; V gene: TRBV28; CDR3 DNA: TGTGCCAGCGGCTATTCCGGGTCTCAGCCCCAGCATTTT; CDR3 protein: CASGYSGSQPQHF
D gene: -; J gene: TRBJ2-5; clone size: -; V gene: TRBV9; CDR3 DNA: TGTGCCAGCAGCGTAGTCCAAGGATCAGAGACCCAGTACTTC; CDR3 protein: CASSVVQGSETQYF
D gene: TRBD1; J gene: TRBJ2-6; clone size: -; V gene: TRBV28; CDR3 DNA: TGTGCTTCGACAGGGCTCGGTGGGGCCAACGTCCTGACTTTC; CDR3 protein: CASTGLGGANVLTF
D gene: -; J gene: TRBJ2-5; clone size: -; V gene: TRBV9; CDR3 DNA: TGTGCCAGCAGCGTAATGGTCTCAGGGGCAGAGACCCAGTACTTC; CDR3 protein: CASSVMVSGAETQYF